This T cell receptor (beta chain) emerged from a study of response to subunit inactivated influenza vaccine. TCRdb re-called the RT-PCR reads with MiXCR, one entry per CDR3 protein. The table records around 520,000 distinct CDR3 sequences, about 10% of them present only once. This clonotype showed up many times. Sequenced material: PBMCs from blood, taken on the day of vaccination. The origin of this receptor is a man over 45 who received an inactivated influenza vaccine.

The CDR3 bases are TGTGCCAGCAAGATGAGGGAGAACTATGGCTACACCTTC. This sequence encodes CASKMRENYGYTF. The J gene is TRBJ1-2, the V gene TRBV12-3 or TRBV12-4; D gene unclear. The ends were cut back, 7 bases at V and 2 bases at J, with 11 bases in the middle. CDR3 length: 13 amino acids.